This passage covers 17 T cell receptor beta chains from one sample sequenced in a study of T cell repertoires in ileal Crohn's disease. Clones were read by immunoSEQ multiplex PCR, and TCRdb kept only the in-frame ones, dropping some. The repertoire holds about 14,000 clones, around four fifths seen once, with around 5.8% in the top ten. The sample taken for sequencing was ileal tissue. These receptor sequences come from an adult with Crohn's disease.

This sequence joins TRBV5-1 and TRBJ1-1; no reliable D call. V was clipped by 4 bases and J by 3 bases, with 19 bases between them. In germline, CDR1 is SGHRS, CDR2 YFSETQ. This CDR3 is 16 amino acids long. The CDR3 reads CASSPGGSSRDTEAFF. Here the CDR3 DNA reads TGCGCCAGCAGCCCGGGAGGGTCCTCAAGGGACACTGAAGCTTTCTTT.

The genes are TRBV10-1 and TRBJ1-1, with TRBD1 as a possible D gene (6 bases). V was pared by 0 bases and J by 5 bases, with 13 bases between. CDR1 is WNHNN and CDR2 is SYGVQD in the germline V gene (reference sequence). This CDR3 is 15 amino acids long. The CDR3 region is CASSESFRGGTEAFF. CDR3 bases: TGCGCCAGCAGTGAGTCCTTCAGGGGAGGGACTGAAGCTTTCTTT.

The V call is TRBV5-1, the J call TRBJ2-5; 8 nucleotides match TRBD1. CDR1 and CDR2 from the germline V gene are SGHRS and YFSETQ. The CDR3 runs 14 residues. After removal of 3 bases from V and 4 bases from J, the junction contained 5 bases not matched to a gene. The CDR3: CASSWDRFGETQYF. The CDR3 coding sequence is TGCGCCAGCAGCTGGGACAGGTTCGGAGAGACCCAGTACTTC. Combining the CDR3 with reference TRBV5-1 and TRBJ2-5 gives the whole variable domain KAGVTQTPRYLIKTRGQQVTLSCSPISGHRSVSWYQQTPGQGLQFLFEYFSETQRNKGNFPGRFSGRQFSNSRSEMNVSTLELGDSALYLCASSWDRFGETQYFGPGTRLLVL.

The gene calls are TRBV9 and TRBJ2-1; TRBD1 aligns across 7 bases. Looked up from germline, CDR1 is SGDLS and CDR2 is YYNGEE. The CDR3 loop spans 14 amino acids. J gave up 6 bases and V 3 bases, and 6 bases lay outside the gene matches. CDR3 in amino acids: CASSANRGSNEQFF. In DNA, the CDR3 is TGTGCCAGCAGCGCAAACAGGGGAAGCAATGAGCAGTTCTTC.

The chain recombines TRBV25-1 with TRBJ1-5; no firm D call. V was shortened by 4 bases and J by 2 bases, with 9 bases between the two germline ends. The CDR3 loop spans 14 amino acids. Germline loops: CDR1 MGHDK, CDR2 SYGVNS. CDR3 bases: TGTGCCAGCAGTGGTACCCAGGGCAATCAGCCCCAGCATTTT. Amino acid sequence: CASSGTQGNQPQHF.

This clone has just a few counts. The gene calls are TRBV5-1 and TRBJ2-3; 7 nucleotides agree with TRBD2. Germline trimming cut 3 bases from V and 0 bases from J; bases unmatched to any gene: 7. Germline V CDR1 and CDR2: SGHRS, YFSETQ. This CDR3 is 16 amino acids long. The CDR3 DNA follows: TGCGCCAGCAGCTCGGGACTGGGGGGGAGCACAGATACGCAGTATTTT. Translation gives CASSSGLGGSTDTQYF.

The chain links TRBV6-1 to TRBJ2-7; D not resolved. The V gene's germline CDR1 is MNHNS and CDR2 SASEGT. The ends were cut back, 2 bases at V and 0 bases at J, with 11 bases in the middle. The CDR3 sequence is 15 residues long. Here the CDR3 reads CASSESVMSSYEQYF. As DNA, the CDR3 is TGTGCCAGCAGTGAATCCGTAATGTCCTCCTACGAGCAGTACTTC.

The chain links TRBV6-5 to TRBJ2-7, with D unresolved. V lost 6 bases, J lost 7 bases, and 10 bases lay in between. Germline V lookup: CDR1 MNHEY, CDR2 SVGAGI. This CDR3 is built from 11 residues. CDR3 amino acids: CASSSLREQYF. The CDR3 nucleotides read TGTGCCAGCAGCTCCTTGAGGGAGCAGTACTTC.

The chain employs TRBV27 and TRBJ2-7; 9 positions agree with TRBD1. Germline loops: CDR1 MNHEY, CDR2 SMNVEV (reference sequence). V lost 6 bases to trimming and J lost 3 bases; unmatched junction nucleotides: 6. The CDR3 is 14 residues long. CDR3 protein: CASRRWTGVYEQYF. In nucleotides, the CDR3 is TGTGCCAGCAGAAGGTGGACAGGGGTCTACGAGCAGTACTTC.

V and J are TRBV5-1 and TRBJ2-3, with D possibly matching TRBD2 (6 bases). Deletions cut 6 bases from V and 0 bases from J, with 11 bases between. Germline V gene data show CDR1 as SGHRS and CDR2 as YFSETQ. CDR3 length equals 14 residues. CDR3 bases: TGCGCCAGCAATCGCGGGACTAGCACAGATACGCAGTATTTT. This gives the protein CASNRGTSTDTQYF. The whole variable domain, remainder taken from reference TRBV5-1 and TRBJ2-3, is KAGVTQTPRYLIKTRGQQVTLSCSPISGHRSVSWYQQTPGQGLQFLFEYFSETQRNKGNFPGRFSGRQFSNSRSEMNVSTLELGDSALYLCASNRGTSTDTQYFGPGTRLTVL.

The chain recombines TRBV9 with TRBJ1-3, with 10 bases fitting TRBD1. This CDR3 has 17 residues. Germline CDR1 and CDR2: SGDLS and YYNGEE. With V trimmed by 0 bases and J by 7 bases, 10 bases remained unmatched. DNA for the CDR3: TGTGCCAGCAGCGTAGGACAGGGGGCCAATAGACGGAACACCATATATTTT. This translates into CASSVGQGANRRNTIYF.

The chain couples TRBV5-6 to TRBJ2-7; 8 positions agree with TRBD2. Trimming cost V 0 bases and J 0 bases; bases outside gene matches: 5. Germline assignment: CDR1 SGHDT and CDR2 YYEEEE. CDR3 length: 16 amino acids. In DNA form, the CDR3 reads TGTGCCAGCAGCTTGGAGTACAGCGGGAGCTCCTACGAGCAGTACTTC. Its translation is CASSLEYSGSSYEQYF. The full variable domain, in which reference TRBV5-6 and TRBJ2-7 provide the parts outside the CDR3, is DAGVTQSPTHLIKTRGQQVTLRCSPKSGHDTVSWYQQALGQGPQFIFQYYEEEERQRGNFPDRFSGHQFPNYSSELNVNALLLGDSALYLCASSLEYSGSSYEQYFGPGTRLTVT.

This chain uses TRBV9 with TRBJ2-3, with TRBD2 matching 16 bases. Per germline, CDR1 SGDLS and CDR2 YYNGEE. Unmatched junction bases numbered 4, after V lost 4 bases and J lost 5 bases. This CDR3 is built from 16 residues. This CDR3 reads CASSPGLAGGGDTQYF. The CDR3 DNA reads TGTGCCAGCAGCCCGGGACTAGCGGGGGGGGGAGATACGCAGTATTTT.

V usage is TRBV5-8 and J usage is TRBJ2-7; 11 positions agree with TRBD2. This CDR3 has 16 amino acids. CDR1 SGHTS and CDR2 YDEGEE come from the germline V gene. The trim removed 1 base at V and 0 bases at J, leaving 3 bases unmatched. Here the CDR3 DNA reads TGTGCCAGCAGCTTGTCCGGACTAGCGGGCTCCTACGAGCAGTACTTC. It yields the protein CASSLSGLAGSYEQYF.

The chain combines TRBV6-1 with TRBJ1-5, with TRBD1 identical over 11 bases. Losses at the gene ends were 3 bases for V and 7 bases for J; bases not matched to a gene: 5. Germline-derived CDR1 and CDR2 are MNHNS and SASEGT. The CDR3 is 15 amino acids. CDR3 bases: TGTGCCAGCAGTGACCGGACAGGGGGCCGCCAGCCCCAGCATTTT. It translates to CASSDRTGGRQPQHF.

This clone came up once. CDR3 loop: CASSFGRATNTDTQYF. CDR3 nucleotides: TGCGCCAGCAGCTTCGGAAGAGCGACCAACACAGATACGCAGTATTTT. V usage is TRBV5-1 and J usage is TRBJ2-3; D uncertain. The CDR3 is made up of 16 amino acids. Trimming left V 2 bases short and J 2 bases short, with 15 bases between. From germline, CDR1 is SGHRS and CDR2 YFSETQ.

This chain connects TRBV9 to TRBJ1-6; the D is unclear. V dropped 3 bases and J dropped 10 bases, with 17 bases sitting between them. The CDR3 runs 15 residues. Germline CDR1 and CDR2: SGDLS and YYNGEE. In DNA, the CDR3 is TGTGCCAGCAGCGCAGAGTTTGGCGACTACTCACCCCTCCACTTT. Protein: CASSAEFGDYSPLHF. The full variable domain, with the rest looked up from reference TRBV9 and TRBJ1-6, is DSGVTQTPKHLITATGQRVTLRCSPRSGDLSVYWYQQSLDQGLQFLIQYYNGEERAKGNILERFSAQQFPDLHSELNLSSLELGDSALYFCASSAEFGDYSPLHFGNGTRLTVT.